Reported below is one T cell receptor beta chain. Its target is unknown. The CDR3 sequence is 15 residues long. The germline V and J ends were trimmed by 4 bases and 4 bases, with 15 bases remaining between them. Germline V gene sequence: CDR1 SGHRS, CDR2 YFSETQ. Profiled with immunoSEQ multiplex PCR; TCRdb holds only in-frame clones, not every one. Among approximately 70,000 clones, over 85% were seen once, and the ten largest hold 0.03% to 0.035%. Thymus pieces cut out during corrective heart surgery were the tissue that was used. Healthy Finnish infants undergoing corrective surgery for congenital heart defects were used as donors. This record belongs to a study of human thymus T cells. Points from the study as a whole: Blood and thymic repertoires both appeared biased in V and J gene usage. Unrelated individuals reportedly shared highly overlapping thymic TCR repertoires.

The receptor's source is a girl under three years old with a congenital heart defect but otherwise immunologically healthy. The chain carries TRBV5-1 and TRBJ1-3, with a possible D match to TRBD1 (5 bases). The sequenced material came from thymus tissue. CDR3 nucleotide sequence: TGCGCCAGCAGCCCCCTCCCGCAGGGAGGAAACACCATATATTTT. This gives the protein CASSPLPQGGNTIYF. The full variable domain, its missing parts supplied by reference TRBV5-1 and TRBJ1-3, is KAGVTQTPRYLIKTRGQQVTLSCSPISGHRSVSWYQQTPGQGLQFLFEYFSETQRNKGNFPGRFSGRQFSNSRSEMNVSTLELGDSALYLCASSPLPQGGNTIYFGEGSWLTVV.